One sample yielded the 28 T cell receptor beta chains listed below, sequenced in a study of shared clonotypes between healthy human individuals. Some clones are missing from TCRdb's copy, which holds only in-frame ones; the method was immunoSEQ multiplex PCR. Of a few million clones listed, just over 90% are singletons. The source material was naive CD4+ T cells from PBMCs. Regarding subset: CD45RA+ positively selected. All receptors derive from a young man in good health. Some clones in this sample may be carry-over from other donors' samples.

The rearrangement joins TRBV9 to TRBJ2-1; 9 bases are a match to TRBD2. Per germline, CDR1 SGDLS and CDR2 YYNGEE. The junction had 4 bases not matched to a gene; V was cut back by 0 bases and J by 3 bases. This CDR3 spans 16 amino acids. The CDR3 loop reads CASSVEPTSGYNEQFF. The CDR3 DNA reads as TGTGCCAGCAGCGTAGAGCCGACTAGCGGCTACAATGAGCAGTTCTTC.

This clone was found once. The V and J genes are TRBV6-6 and TRBJ2-7; 9 nucleotides align to TRBD1. The CDR3 spans 16 residues. With 2 bases clipped from V and 3 bases from J, the junction kept 8 bases outside the gene matches. Germline CDR1 and CDR2: MNHNY and SVGAGI (reference sequence). The CDR3 protein is CASSYTQGAVIYEQYF. The DNA for the CDR3 is TGTGCCAGCAGTTACACACAGGGGGCGGTAATCTACGAGCAGTACTTC.

This chain connects TRBV2 to TRBJ2-7, with D possibly TRBD1 on 6 matching bases. The CDR3 contains 14 residues. CDR1 SNHLY and CDR2 FYNNEI come from the germline V gene. V lost 4 bases and J 2 bases, leaving 12 bases between the germline ends. For the CDR3, the DNA is TGTGCCAGCAGTGGTTGGACAGCGGCCTACGAGCAGTACTTC. Translating gives CASSGWTAAYEQYF.

This sequence joins TRBV30 and TRBJ2-3; D is unresolved. In germline, CDR1 is GTSNPN, CDR2 SVGIG (reference sequence). The CDR3 spans 15 residues. V gave up 3 bases and J gave up 6 bases, with 19 bases separating them. DNA for the CDR3: TGTGCCTGGAGAACCGGGCCCACACGATGGGATACGCAGTATTTT. Its translation: CAWRTGPTRWDTQYF.

V usage is TRBV7-9 and J usage is TRBJ2-7; D gene unclear. CDR3 size: 15 residues. V shed 5 bases and J shed 4 bases, with 18 bases lying between them. Germline-derived CDR1 and CDR2 are SEHNR and FQNEAQ (reference sequence). The DNA of the CDR3 is TGTGCCAGCAGCCCAGGCTTCGCTAGTTCGTACGAGCAGTACTTC. This gives the protein CASSPGFASSYEQYF. The whole variable domain, remainder taken from reference TRBV7-9 and TRBJ2-7, is DTGVSQNPRHKITKRGQNVTFRCDPISEHNRLYWYRQTLGQGPEFLTYFQNEAQLEKSRLLSDRFSAERPKGSFSTLEIQRTEQGDSAMYLCASSPGFASSYEQYFGPGTRLTVT.

The chain has TRBV27 and TRBJ2-1; D might be TRBD2 (6 bases). Germline CDR1 and CDR2: MNHEY and SMNVEV (reference sequence). This CDR3 has 17 amino acids. The V end was cut by 6 bases, the J end by 1 base, with 19 bases between. CDR3 sequence (DNA): TGTGCCAGCAGAAAACCCTCTAGCGTCCGTTCCTACAATGAGCAGTTCTTC. Amino acid sequence: CASRKPSSVRSYNEQFF.

This rearrangement joins TRBV23-1 to TRBJ2-7, with 10 positions matching TRBD1. TRBV23-1 is treated as an ORF (open reading frame) with a function not yet certain. V lost 6 bases, J lost 0 bases, and 17 bases stayed unmatched. The CDR3 extends over 19 amino acids. Here the CDR3 DNA reads TGCGCCAGCAGCCCTAGGGACAGGGGAGATTTTGGGGACTCCTACGAGCAGTACTTC. Its translation: CASSPRDRGDFGDSYEQYF.

The chain uses TRBV11-2 and TRBJ2-7; unclear D gene. Germline-derived CDR1 and CDR2 are SGHAT and FQNNGV. The CDR3 extends over 12 amino acids. V shed 3 bases and J shed 9 bases, with 12 bases lying between them. The DNA of the CDR3 is TGTGCCAGCAGCTTTGAAAAGACGGGGCAGTACTTC. Its translation is CASSFEKTGQYF.

This chain joins TRBV9 and TRBJ2-5; 8 bases fit TRBD2. The germline V gene has CDR1 SGDLS and CDR2 YYNGEE. The junction had 9 bases not matched to a gene; V was cut back by 3 bases and J by 5 bases. The CDR3 contains 15 residues. DNA for the CDR3: TGTGCCAGCAGCGCCCCGGCGGGGGGCACGGAGACCCAGTACTTC. It yields the protein CASSAPAGGTETQYF.

To note about this clone: The sample holds other DNA sequences that translate to the same CDR3. The chain combines TRBV19 with TRBJ1-5, with TRBD1 matching over 7 bases. V lost 3 bases, J lost 0 bases, and 5 bases stayed unmatched. The CDR3 runs 16 residues. In germline, CDR1 is LNHDA, CDR2 SQIVND (reference sequence). CDR3 amino acids: CASSIRGTDSNQPQHF. DNA of the CDR3: TGTGCCAGTAGTATCAGGGGGACCGATAGCAATCAGCCCCAGCATTTT.

This sequence joins TRBV28 and TRBJ2-2; 8 nucleotides match TRBD1. The CDR3 contains 15 residues. In germline, CDR1 is MDHEN, CDR2 SYDVKM. With V trimmed by 4 bases and J by 5 bases, 6 bases remained unmatched. The CDR3 DNA sequence: TGTGCCAGCAGTTATGGGACAGGCCGGACCGGGGAGCTGTTTTTT. Translation gives CASSYGTGRTGELFF. The full variable domain, with the rest looked up from reference TRBV28 and TRBJ2-2, is DVKVTQSSRYLVKRTGEKVFLECVQDMDHENMFWYRQDPGLGLRLIYFSYDVKMKEKGDIPEGYSVSREKKERFSLILESASTNQTSMYLCASSYGTGRTGELFFGEGSRLTVL.

The V gene is TRBV7-2, the J gene TRBJ1-1; 11 bases fit TRBD1. Germline V gene data show CDR1 as SGHTA and CDR2 as FQGNSA. V lost 8 bases to trimming and J lost 5 bases; unmatched junction nucleotides: 10. There are 15 residues in the CDR3. CDR3 residues: CASLGQGAIGTEAFF. DNA for the CDR3: TGTGCCAGCCTCGGACAGGGGGCGATTGGGACTGAAGCTTTCTTT.

The chain has TRBV5-1 and TRBJ2-1; tentatively, D is TRBD2 (6 bases). The CDR3 runs 16 residues. V dropped 5 bases and J dropped 4 bases, with 19 bases sitting between them. Looked up from germline, CDR1 is SGHRS and CDR2 is YFSETQ. CDR3 protein: CASSGGGLGTYNEQFF. The DNA of the CDR3 is TGCGCCAGCAGTGGAGGCGGGCTGGGGACTTACAATGAGCAGTTCTTC.

The chain is built from TRBV15 and TRBJ2-6, with a tentative D call TRBD1 (5 bases). Germline CDR1 LNHNV, CDR2 YYDKDF (reference sequence). This CDR3 is built from 16 residues. The V end was cut by 0 bases, the J end by 1 base, with 7 bases between. The CDR3 loop reads CATSREKGSGANVLTF. CDR3 sequence (DNA): TGTGCCACCAGCAGAGAGAAGGGGTCTGGGGCCAACGTCCTGACTTTC.

The genes are TRBV19 and TRBJ2-6, with D uncertain. V was trimmed by 7 bases and J by 0 bases, leaving 7 bases between them. The CDR3 runs to 14 residues. Germline V gene sequence: CDR1 LNHDA, CDR2 SQIVND (reference sequence). The CDR3 reads CASNAASGANVLTF. In DNA form, the CDR3 reads TGTGCCAGTAATGCGGCCTCTGGGGCCAACGTCCTGACTTTC.

This clone was detected only once. The rearrangement links TRBV14 to TRBJ2-7; 9 nucleotides align to TRBD1. J was trimmed by 0 bases and V by 4 bases; bases with no gene match: 4. The CDR3 contains 15 residues. Germline V lookup: CDR1 SGHDN, CDR2 FVKESK. The chain's CDR3 is CASSPGTGPSYEQYF. CDR3 DNA: TGTGCCAGCAGCCCTGGGACAGGGCCCTCCTACGAGCAGTACTTC.

The CDR3 sequence: CASSFQRTGSLYEQYF. The DNA of the CDR3 is TGTGCCAGCAGTTTCCAACGGACAGGGTCCTTATACGAGCAGTACTTC. The rearrangement links TRBV28 to TRBJ2-7, with TRBD1 identical over 8 bases. In germline, CDR1 is MDHEN, CDR2 SYDVKM. The J segment lost 4 bases and the V segment lost 3 bases, leaving 11 bases of the junction unmatched. The length of the CDR3 is 16 residues.

The rearrangement joins TRBV27 to TRBJ1-6; 10 bases are a match to TRBD1. This CDR3 contains 19 residues. Germline-derived CDR1 and CDR2 are MNHEY and SMNVEV (reference sequence). V shed 4 bases and J 3 bases; nucleotides not matched to a gene: 12. CDR3 bases: TGTGCCAGCAGTTCCCTCGCGGACAGGGGGATTTTCTATAATTCACCCCTCCACTTT. Encoded protein: CASSSLADRGIFYNSPLHF.

The chain links TRBV2 to TRBJ2-5; possible D gene TRBD2, 5 bases. With 9 bases removed from V and 0 bases from J, the gap between germline ends came to 20 bases. The CDR3 is 16 amino acids. Germline values: CDR1 SNHLY, CDR2 FYNNEI. CDR3 region: CASTDWNSRYQETQYF. The CDR3 region has the DNA TGTGCCAGTACGGACTGGAACTCTAGGTACCAAGAGACCCAGTACTTC.

This clone occurred once. The same CDR3 also results from other DNA sequences found in this sample. The chain has TRBV7-2 and TRBJ2-3; no reliable D call. Trimming took off 0 bases at V and 4 bases at J, with 8 bases between the two ends. The CDR3 has 14 amino acids. Germline values: CDR1 SGHTA, CDR2 FQGNSA. CDR3 sequence (DNA): TGTGCCAGCAGCTTAGCGTATGGTGCAGATACGCAGTATTTT. Translation: CASSLAYGADTQYF.

Comments on this clone: Other DNA variants within this sample encode the same CDR3. The rearrangement uses TRBV28 and TRBJ2-1; D might be TRBD2 (7 bases). CDR3 length equals 15 residues. The ends were cut back, 7 bases at V and 2 bases at J, with 15 bases in the middle. In germline, CDR1 is MDHEN, CDR2 SYDVKM. The CDR3 region is CASTKGGGTYNEQFF. The CDR3, as DNA: TGTGCCAGCACCAAAGGGGGGGGCACCTACAATGAGCAGTTCTTC.

The chain carries TRBV7-2 and TRBJ2-7, with TRBD1 matching over 8 bases. The CDR3 runs to 15 residues. The V segment lost 6 bases and the J segment 1 base; nucleotides outside the gene matches: 8. CDR1 and CDR2 (germline): SGHTA, FQGNSA. The CDR3 region has the DNA TGTGCCAGCAGTCCCGGGACAGGTATTTCCTACGAGCAGTACTTC. This codes for CASSPGTGISYEQYF. Full variable domain (remainder filled in from reference TRBV7-2 and TRBJ2-7): GAGVSQSPSNKVTEKGKDVELRCDPISGHTALYWYRQSLGQGLEFLIYFQGNSAPDKSGLPSDRFSAERTGGSVSTLTIQRTQQEDSAVYLCASSPGTGISYEQYFGPGTRLTVT.

Comments on this clone: Other DNA sequences of this sample code for an identical CDR3. V and J are TRBV7-3 and TRBJ2-3; D is unclear. Germline CDR1 reads SGHTA; CDR2 reads FQGTGA. CDR3 length: 12 amino acids. Trimming stripped 5 bases from V and 3 bases from J, with 6 bases between. CDR3 bases: TGTGCCAGCAGCGCAACTACAGATACGCAGTATTTT. Residues: CASSATTDTQYF.

The sample holds one count of this clone. This chain connects TRBV5-1 to TRBJ2-5; 8 bases align to TRBD2. The germline V gene encodes CDR1 SGHRS and CDR2 YFSETQ. V shed 1 base and J 2 bases; nucleotides not matched to a gene: 7. The CDR3 runs 16 residues. The CDR3 is CASSLKDGTRQETQYF. The DNA for the CDR3 is TGCGCCAGCAGCTTGAAGGACGGGACTAGGCAAGAGACCCAGTACTTC.

The chain links TRBV18 to TRBJ2-2, with 8 positions matching TRBD2. The germline gives CDR1 KGHSH, CDR2 LQKENI. With V trimmed by 2 bases and J by 1 base, 3 bases remained unmatched. The CDR3 runs to 16 residues. CDR3 residues: CASSPRSGGNTGELFF. DNA of the CDR3: TGTGCCAGCTCACCAAGAAGCGGGGGGAACACCGGGGAGCTGTTTTTT.

This sequence joins TRBV4-1 and TRBJ2-7; no clear D. V was trimmed by 4 bases and J by 2 bases, leaving 12 bases between them. The CDR3 is 14 residues long. The V gene's germline CDR1 is MGHRA and CDR2 YSYEKL. CDR3: CASSPPNRAYEQYF. The CDR3 region has the DNA TGCGCCAGCAGCCCCCCGAACAGAGCCTACGAGCAGTACTTC.

V gene TRBV5-1 combines with J gene TRBJ2-3; 12 bases agree with TRBD2. After removal of 4 bases from V and 2 bases from J, the junction contained 8 bases not matched to a gene. From germline, CDR1 is SGHRS and CDR2 YFSETQ. The CDR3 extends over 17 amino acids. The CDR3, as DNA: TGCGCCAGCAGCCCGCCACTAGCGGGAGGCACCACAGATACGCAGTATTTT. Its translation is CASSPPLAGGTTDTQYF.

The V gene is TRBV2, the J gene TRBJ2-3, with 10 bases matching TRBD1. V shed 6 bases, J shed 1 base, and the junction held 10 bases outside the gene matches. This CDR3 has 17 residues. Germline V gene data show CDR1 as SNHLY and CDR2 as FYNNEI. This CDR3 is CASRRDRGPRGTDTQYF. CDR3 in DNA: TGTGCCAGCAGACGGGACAGGGGCCCGAGGGGCACAGATACGCAGTATTTT.